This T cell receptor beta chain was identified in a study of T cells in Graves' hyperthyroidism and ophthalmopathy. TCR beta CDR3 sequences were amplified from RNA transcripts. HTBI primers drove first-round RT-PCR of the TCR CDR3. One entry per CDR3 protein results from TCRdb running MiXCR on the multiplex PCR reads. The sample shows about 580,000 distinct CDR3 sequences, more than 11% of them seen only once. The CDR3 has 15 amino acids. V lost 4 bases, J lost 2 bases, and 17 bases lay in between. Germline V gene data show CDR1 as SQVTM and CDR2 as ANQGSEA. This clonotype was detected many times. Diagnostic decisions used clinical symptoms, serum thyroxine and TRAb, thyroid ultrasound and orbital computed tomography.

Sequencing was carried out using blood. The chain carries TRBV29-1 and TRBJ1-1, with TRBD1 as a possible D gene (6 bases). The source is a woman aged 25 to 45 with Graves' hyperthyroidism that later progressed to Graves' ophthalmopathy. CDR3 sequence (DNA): TGCAGCGTTGGCCCCGGGACACTCCTAAACACTGAAGCTTTCTTT. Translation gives CSVGPGTLLNTEAFF. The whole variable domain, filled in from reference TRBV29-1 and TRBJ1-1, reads SAVISQKPSRDICQRGTSLTIQCQVDSQVTMMFWYRQQPGQSLTLIATANQGSEATYESGFVIDKFPISRPNLTFSTLTVSNMSPEDSSIYLCSVGPGTLLNTEAFFGQGTRLTVV.